Given below is one T cell receptor (beta chain) in context. Its antigen is not identified. Peripheral blood samples and lesional scalp punch biopsies were obtained from alopecia areata patients. This entry belongs to a study of CD8+ T cells in alopecia areata. This CDR3 comprises 13 residues. V was cut by 0 bases and J by 8 bases, with 10 bases left in between. Germline assignment: CDR1 MGHRA and CDR2 YSYEKL. Isolated RNA was reverse transcribed into cDNA used as the sequencing template. Data came from immunoSEQ multiplex PCR; TCRdb stores just in-frame clones and leaves some out. The profile covers roughly 130,000 clones, with roughly 58% appearing a single time and 4.5% taken by the ten largest. Notes on the study in general: Relative to normal scalp, lesional scalp, especially alopecia totalis/universalis, showed higher clonality.

Sequenced here: CD4+ T cells sorted from blood, sampled at week 0. The chain couples TRBV4-1 to TRBJ1-2, with D possibly TRBD1 on 5 matching bases. This receptor was identified in a human donor with alopecia areata. CDR3 sequence (DNA): TGCGCCAGCAGCCAAGATCAGGGTCGGGGCTACACCTTC. Translated, it gives CASSQDQGRGYTF.